The next 27 T cell receptor beta chains were all read from a single sample in a study of PD-1 blockade in classical Hodgkin lymphoma. With no exception, relapse followed autologous stem cell transplantation in all patients, and brentuximab vedotin exposure varied. Using immunoSEQ multiplex PCR, the repertoire was profiled, and TCRdb retains in-frame clones only, with some absent. Of tens of thousands of clones in the sample, more than 90% were seen once. The sample consisted of peripheral blood mononuclear cells (PBMCs), taken at baseline. These receptors were obtained from a human donor with classical Hodgkin lymphoma.

The J gene is TRBJ2-3, the V gene TRBV9, with a weak D call TRBD2 (6 bases). The V end lost 4 bases, the J end lost 2 bases, and 11 bases lay between the germline ends. The CDR3 runs to 14 residues. Per the germline V gene, CDR1 is SGDLS and CDR2 is YYNGEE. The DNA for the CDR3 is TGTGCCAGCAGCACGGGACTCTCCACAGATACGCAGTATTTT. It specifies CASSTGLSTDTQYF.

The V call is TRBV7-9, the J call TRBJ2-7, with 8 bases lining up with TRBD1. J gave up 5 bases and V 3 bases, and 12 bases lay outside the gene matches. Germline CDR1 reads SEHNR; CDR2 reads FQNEAQ (reference sequence). The CDR3 runs to 16 residues. The CDR3 here is CASSLLLGTGIDEQYF. The CDR3 coding sequence is TGTGCCAGCAGCTTGCTATTGGGGACAGGAATTGACGAGCAGTACTTC.

The chain recombines TRBV6-5 with TRBJ2-7, with D perhaps TRBD2 (5 bases). Trimming took 6 bases from V and 6 from J, leaving 9 bases between them. Germline V gene data show CDR1 as MNHEY and CDR2 as SVGAGI. This CDR3 is 11 amino acids long. The DNA of the CDR3 is TGTGCCAGCAGCCCCGGACTCGAGCAGTACTTC. Amino acid sequence: CASSPGLEQYF.

V usage is TRBV5-1 and J usage is TRBJ2-7, with TRBD2 identical over 8 bases. The CDR3 totals 14 residues. The germline V gene encodes CDR1 SGHRS and CDR2 YFSETQ. The J segment lost 2 bases and the V segment lost 2 bases, leaving 3 bases of the junction unmatched. As DNA, the CDR3 is TGCGCCAGCAGCTTATTAGCGGGGCCCTACGAGCAGTACTTC. Protein: CASSLLAGPYEQYF.

This chain uses TRBV7-6 with TRBJ2-3; D is undetermined. Germline CDR1 SGHVS, CDR2 FNYEAQ. Trimming cost V 6 bases and J 5 bases, with 12 bases left between them. CDR3 length equals 13 residues. As DNA, the CDR3 is TGTGCCAGCAGTTCGCCGTTGGAAGATACGCAGTATTTT. As protein: CASSSPLEDTQYF.

The CDR3 loop is CASSLMTGLNEQFF. The CDR3 DNA is TGTGCCAGCAGCTTAATGACGGGTCTCAATGAGCAGTTCTTC. The V gene is TRBV7-9, the J gene TRBJ2-1; D remains unclear. The CDR3 consists of 14 residues. Germline V lookup: CDR1 SEHNR, CDR2 FQNEAQ (reference sequence). Between the trimmed V and J ends, which lost 2 bases and 6 bases, there was a span of 11 bases.

The V gene is TRBV7-2, the J gene TRBJ1-2; D remains unclear. The CDR3 contains 13 residues. The germline gives CDR1 SGHTA, CDR2 FQGNSA. V lost 5 bases and J lost 8, with 15 bases in between. The CDR3 nucleotides are TGTGCCAGCAGCCCTTGGGAGAGGGAAGGCTACACCTTC. It encodes CASSPWEREGYTF.

This clone has just one count. The rearrangement joins TRBV28 to TRBJ2-5, with 12 bases aligning to TRBD1. This CDR3 is 18 amino acids long. CDR1 is MDHEN and CDR2 is SYDVKM in the germline V gene. The junction had 13 bases not matched to a gene; V was cut back by 3 bases and J by 5 bases. The CDR3 reads CASSLGQGAMSVFETQYF. The CDR3 DNA follows: TGTGCCAGCAGTTTGGGACAGGGGGCGATGAGTGTTTTCGAGACCCAGTACTTC.

This clone showed up just once. The chain has TRBV2 and TRBJ2-7; 11 nucleotides agree with TRBD2. In germline, CDR1 is SNHLY, CDR2 FYNNEI. The CDR3 sequence is 14 residues long. With 7 bases clipped from V and 6 bases from J, the junction kept 8 bases outside the gene matches. As DNA, the CDR3 is TGTGCCAGCACCCTACTAGCGGGAGCTCTCGAGCAGTACTTC. It is translated as CASTLLAGALEQYF.

The chain combines TRBV5-6 with TRBJ2-2, with no clear D. CDR3 size: 13 residues. Germline lookup yields CDR1 SGHDT and CDR2 YYEEEE. The V end was cut by 2 bases, the J end by 5 bases, with 7 bases between. The CDR3 loop is CASSFWITGELFF. The CDR3 region has the DNA TGTGCCAGCAGCTTTTGGATTACCGGGGAGCTGTTTTTT.

J is TRBJ1-2 and V is TRBV7-9; D is undetermined. Trimming shortened V by 5 bases and J by 0 bases, and 7 bases separated the two germline ends. CDR3 length equals 13 residues. From germline, CDR1 is SEHNR and CDR2 FQNEAQ (reference sequence). The CDR3 sequence is CASSPTANYGYTF. Here the CDR3 DNA reads TGTGCCAGCAGCCCAACAGCTAACTATGGCTACACCTTC.

The J gene is TRBJ1-1, the V gene TRBV2; D is perhaps TRBD1 (5 bases). V was pared by 7 bases and J by 10 bases, with 7 bases between. This CDR3 spans 9 amino acids. Germline CDR1 is SNHLY and CDR2 is FYNNEI. The CDR3 bases are TGTGCCAGCAAGGGGTCAGCTTTCTTT. This translates into CASKGSAFF.

The chain employs TRBV27 and TRBJ2-1; TRBD2 agrees at 12 bases. V dropped 5 bases and J dropped 8; count of bases not matched to a gene: 13. The CDR3 has 17 amino acids. Germline V lookup: CDR1 MNHEY, CDR2 SMNVEV (reference sequence). The CDR3 coding sequence is TGTGCCAGCAGTCCCCCTCCGACTAGCGGGAGAAGGTATGAGCAGTTCTTC. Translating gives CASSPPPTSGRRYEQFF.

V is TRBV29-1 and J is TRBJ2-7; no definite D call. V was pared by 2 bases and J by 10 bases, with 15 bases between. CDR3 length equals 12 residues. Per the germline V gene, CDR1 is SQVTM and CDR2 is ANQGSEA. CDR3 protein: CSVEMDGRSQYF. For the CDR3, the DNA is TGCAGCGTTGAAATGGACGGACGCTCCCAGTACTTC.

The count of this clone is one. The chain combines TRBV18 with TRBJ1-1; possible D gene TRBD1, 5 bases. Germline V gives CDR1 KGHSH, CDR2 LQKENI. Trimming left V 2 bases short and J 4 bases short, with 11 bases between. There are 14 residues in the CDR3. CDR3 DNA: TGTGCCAGCTCACCATACCAGGGCGGCACTGAAGCTTTCTTT. Translating it yields CASSPYQGGTEAFF.

The CDR3 is CASSEPRDRDTQYF. CDR3 bases: TGCGCCAGCAGTGAGCCCCGAGATAGAGATACGCAGTATTTT. The chain uses TRBV10-2 and TRBJ2-3; no clear D gene. Germline V gene lookup returns CDR1 WSHSY and CDR2 SAAADI. V lost 2 bases and J lost 5, with 11 bases in between. CDR3 length: 14 amino acids.

The V call is TRBV4-1, the J call TRBJ2-7, with TRBD1 identical over 8 bases. CDR3 length equals 15 residues. V was pared by 3 bases and J by 2 bases, with 6 bases of the junction left unmatched. The germline CDR1 and CDR2 sequences are MGHRA and YSYEKL. The CDR3, as DNA: TGCGCCAGCAGCCACCTCGGGACAGGAACCTACGAGCAGTACTTC. Translating gives CASSHLGTGTYEQYF.

The CDR3 region is CAWEDGRARRTGELFF. The DNA for the CDR3 is TGTGCCTGGGAGGATGGGAGGGCGAGGCGCACCGGGGAGCTGTTTTTT. The V and J genes are TRBV30 and TRBJ2-2; TRBD2 agrees at 7 bases. V shed 5 bases and J 4 bases; nucleotides not matched to a gene: 13. The CDR3 length is 16 residues. The V gene's germline CDR1 is GTSNPN and CDR2 SVGIG (reference sequence). Based on the CDR3 plus reference TRBV30 and TRBJ2-2, the full variable domain is SQTIHQWPATLVQPVGSPLSLECTVEGTSNPNLYWYRQAAGRGLQLLFYSVGIGQISSEVPQNLSASRPQDRQFILSSKKLLLSDSGFYLCAWEDGRARRTGELFFGEGSRLTVL.

This clone was detected once. The chain employs TRBV6-6 and TRBJ1-5; D unresolved. The CDR3 sequence is 15 residues long. The germline gives CDR1 MNHNY, CDR2 SVGAGI (reference sequence). Trimming left V 3 bases short and J 2 bases short, with 11 bases between. CDR3 residues: CASSYSHSRNQPQHF. CDR3 DNA sequence: TGTGCCAGCAGTTATTCACACAGTCGCAATCAGCCCCAGCATTTT.

This clone was detected once. The J gene is TRBJ2-1, the V gene TRBV10-1, with TRBD2 identical over 9 bases. Germline loops: CDR1 WNHNN, CDR2 SYGVQD (reference sequence). The CDR3 runs to 16 residues. The V segment lost 0 bases and the J segment 4 bases; nucleotides outside the gene matches: 4. The CDR3 DNA follows: TGCGCCAGCAGTGAGTCCACTAGCGGGTATTACAATGAGCAGTTCTTC. Translating it yields CASSESTSGYYNEQFF.

This clone was seen more than once but under ten times. This chain uses TRBV2 with TRBJ2-1, with 10 positions matching TRBD1. CDR1 SNHLY and CDR2 FYNNEI come from the germline V gene. The CDR3 length is 14 residues. Trimming took 11 bases from V and 7 from J; bases not matched to a gene: 11. The CDR3 DNA follows: TGTGCCTTATCGGGGGACAGGGGTTTAAATGAGCAGTTCTTC. It codes for CALSGDRGLNEQFF.

This clone was recorded only once. The rearrangement uses TRBV5-8 and TRBJ2-1, with D uncertain. The CDR3 is made up of 9 amino acids. Germline values: CDR1 SGHTS, CDR2 YDEGEE. With 4 bases removed from V and 13 bases from J, the gap between germline ends came to 6 bases. The CDR3 sequence: CASSLVQFF. Written as DNA, the CDR3 is TGTGCCAGCAGCCTAGTTCAGTTCTTC.

The chain has TRBV6-1 and TRBJ1-1; TRBD1 is a possible D gene (5 bases). Germline lookup yields CDR1 MNHNS and CDR2 SASEGT. CDR3 length: 13 residues. V was shortened by 10 bases and J by 7 bases, with 19 bases between the two germline ends. The CDR3 spells CATRAGSNGEAFF. The CDR3 DNA follows: TGTGCCACCAGGGCCGGCAGCAACGGTGAAGCTTTCTTT.

This chain joins TRBV6-5 and TRBJ2-5; no reliable D call. The CDR3 totals 11 residues. Trimming cost V 4 bases and J 4 bases, with 4 bases left between them. Germline CDR1 and CDR2: MNHEY and SVGAGI. In DNA, the CDR3 is TGTGCCAGCAGTTTAGGAGAGACCCAGTACTTC. Residues: CASSLGETQYF.

The J gene is TRBJ2-2, the V gene TRBV28; D call uncertain. The CDR3 consists of 12 residues. V lost 3 bases, J lost 6 bases, and 5 bases lay in between. The V gene's germline CDR1 is MDHEN and CDR2 SYDVKM. Here the CDR3 DNA reads TGTGCCAGCAGTTTCTTCGCCGGGGAGCTGTTTTTT. This gives the protein CASSFFAGELFF.

J is TRBJ2-7 and V is TRBV6-1; TRBD1 matches at 7 bases. Unmatched junction bases numbered 6, after V lost 4 bases and J lost 0 bases. The CDR3 has 15 amino acids. CDR1 is MNHNS and CDR2 is SASEGT in the germline V gene. The CDR3 DNA reads TGTGCCAGCAGTGGCAACCGGGACAGCTCCTACGAGCAGTACTTC. Its protein product is CASSGNRDSSYEQYF.

This clone was seen only once. The rearrangement joins TRBV5-1 to TRBJ2-7, with D uncertain. There are 13 residues in the CDR3. With 4 bases removed from V and 1 base from J, the gap between germline ends came to 9 bases. In germline, CDR1 is SGHRS, CDR2 YFSETQ. CDR3 sequence: CASSPGPSYEQYF. In DNA form, the CDR3 reads TGCGCCAGCAGCCCCGGACCGTCCTACGAGCAGTACTTC.